The entry below gives a single TCR beta chain sequence along with its context. Sequencing used immunoSEQ multiplex PCR; TCRdb keeps in-frame clones, though not all of them. The sample yields some 300,000 clones, roughly 86% seen once. The source of the sample is a study of blood T cell repertoires in COVID-19. Between the trimmed V and J ends, which lost 3 bases and 5 bases, there was a span of 14 bases. This CDR3 contains 16 residues. Germline CDR1 is MDHEN and CDR2 is SYDVKM. The genes are TRBV28 and TRBJ1-6; possible D gene TRBD1, 6 bases. The sample taken for sequencing was peripheral blood. The sequence derives from a man in his 70s with acute or convalescent COVID-19. CDR3 coding DNA: TGTGCCAGCAGTTTCCCCGGACAGTACGATAATTCACCCCTCCACTTT. Translation: CASSFPGQYDNSPLHF.